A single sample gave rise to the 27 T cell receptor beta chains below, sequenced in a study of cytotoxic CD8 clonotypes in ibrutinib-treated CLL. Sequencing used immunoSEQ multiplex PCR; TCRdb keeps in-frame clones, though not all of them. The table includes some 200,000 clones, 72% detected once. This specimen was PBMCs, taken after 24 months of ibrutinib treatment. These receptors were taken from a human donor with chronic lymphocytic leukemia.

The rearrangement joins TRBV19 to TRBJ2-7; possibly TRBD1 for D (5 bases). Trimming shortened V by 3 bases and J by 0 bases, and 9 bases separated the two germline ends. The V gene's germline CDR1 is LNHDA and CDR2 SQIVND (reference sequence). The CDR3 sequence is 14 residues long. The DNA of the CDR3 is TGTGCCAGTAGTATCCCAGGGCGCTCCTACGAGCAGTACTTC. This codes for CASSIPGRSYEQYF.

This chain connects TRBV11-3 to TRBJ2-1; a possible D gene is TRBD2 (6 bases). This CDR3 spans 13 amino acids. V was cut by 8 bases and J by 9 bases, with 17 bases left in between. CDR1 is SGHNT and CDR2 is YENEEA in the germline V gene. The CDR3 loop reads CASGWARDGEQFF. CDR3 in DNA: TGTGCCAGCGGCTGGGCGCGGGACGGTGAGCAGTTCTTC.

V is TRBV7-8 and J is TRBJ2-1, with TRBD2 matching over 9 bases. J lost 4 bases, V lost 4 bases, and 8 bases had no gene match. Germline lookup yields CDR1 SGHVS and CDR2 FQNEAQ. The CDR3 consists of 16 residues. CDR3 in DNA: TGTGCCAGCAGCTCGTGGGGGACTAGCAGGTACAATGAGCAGTTCTTC. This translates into CASSSWGTSRYNEQFF.

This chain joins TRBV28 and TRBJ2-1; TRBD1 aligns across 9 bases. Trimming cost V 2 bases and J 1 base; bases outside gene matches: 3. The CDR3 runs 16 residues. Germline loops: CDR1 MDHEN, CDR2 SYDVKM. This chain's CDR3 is CASSLRTGDSYNEQFF. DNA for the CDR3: TGTGCCAGCAGTTTAAGGACAGGGGATTCCTACAATGAGCAGTTCTTC.

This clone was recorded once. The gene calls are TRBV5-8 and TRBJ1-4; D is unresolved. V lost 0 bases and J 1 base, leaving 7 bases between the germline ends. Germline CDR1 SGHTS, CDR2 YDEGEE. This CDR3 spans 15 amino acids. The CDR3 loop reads CASSLAGRTNEKLFF. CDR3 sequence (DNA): TGTGCCAGCAGCTTGGCTGGGAGAACTAATGAAAAACTGTTTTTT.

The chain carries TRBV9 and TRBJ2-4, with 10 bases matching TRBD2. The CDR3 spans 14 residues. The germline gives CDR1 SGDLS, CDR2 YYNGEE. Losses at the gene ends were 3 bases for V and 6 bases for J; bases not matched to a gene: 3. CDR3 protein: CASSASGRGNIQYF. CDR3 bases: TGTGCCAGCAGCGCTAGCGGGAGAGGAAACATTCAGTACTTC.

CDR3 nucleotide sequence: TGTGCCAGTGCCGTACTAGCGGGAGGTGAGAATGAGCAGTTCTTC. It yields the protein CASAVLAGGENEQFF. The chain combines TRBV19 with TRBJ2-1, with TRBD2 identical over 12 bases. CDR1 and CDR2 from the germline V gene are LNHDA and SQIVND (reference sequence). This CDR3 region has 15 residues. J lost 7 bases, V lost 8 bases, and 9 bases had no gene match.

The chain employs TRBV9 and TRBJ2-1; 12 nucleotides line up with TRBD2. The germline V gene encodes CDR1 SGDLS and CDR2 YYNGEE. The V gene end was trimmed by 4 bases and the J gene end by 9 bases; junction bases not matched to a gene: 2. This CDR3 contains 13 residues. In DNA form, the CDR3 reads TGTGCCAGCAGCAGGACTAGCGGGACTGAGCAGTTCTTC. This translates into CASSRTSGTEQFF.

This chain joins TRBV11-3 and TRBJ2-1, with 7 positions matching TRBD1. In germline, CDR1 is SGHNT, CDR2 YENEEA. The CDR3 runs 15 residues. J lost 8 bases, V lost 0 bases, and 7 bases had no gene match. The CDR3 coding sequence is TGTGCCAGCAGCTTAGAATTAGGGGGCATTTATGAGCAGTTCTTC. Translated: CASSLELGGIYEQFF.

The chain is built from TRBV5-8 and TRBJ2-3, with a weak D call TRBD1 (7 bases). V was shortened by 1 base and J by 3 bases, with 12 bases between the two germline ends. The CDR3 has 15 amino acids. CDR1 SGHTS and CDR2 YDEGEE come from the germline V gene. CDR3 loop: CASSLRRGDTDTQYF. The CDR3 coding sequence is TGTGCCAGCAGCTTGCGCAGGGGGGATACAGATACGCAGTATTTT.

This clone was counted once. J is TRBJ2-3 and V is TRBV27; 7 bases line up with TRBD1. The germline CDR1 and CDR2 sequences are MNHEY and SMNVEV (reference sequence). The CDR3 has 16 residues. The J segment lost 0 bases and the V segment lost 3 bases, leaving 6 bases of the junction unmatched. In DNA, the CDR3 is TGTGCCAGCAGTTTGGGCAGGGGGACGAGCACAGATACGCAGTATTTT. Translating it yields CASSLGRGTSTDTQYF.

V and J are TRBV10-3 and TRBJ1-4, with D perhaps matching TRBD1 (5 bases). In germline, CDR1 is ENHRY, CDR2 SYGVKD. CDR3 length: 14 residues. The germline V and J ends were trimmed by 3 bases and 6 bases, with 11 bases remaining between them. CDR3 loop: CAISERTRDEKLFF. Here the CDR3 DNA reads TGTGCCATCAGTGAACGGACACGGGATGAAAAACTGTTTTTT.

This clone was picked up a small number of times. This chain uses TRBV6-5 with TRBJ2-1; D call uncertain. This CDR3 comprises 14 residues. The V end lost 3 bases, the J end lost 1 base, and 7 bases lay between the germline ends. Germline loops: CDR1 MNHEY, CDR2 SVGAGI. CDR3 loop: CASSYGPSYNEQFF. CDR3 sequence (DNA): TGTGCCAGCAGTTATGGTCCTTCCTACAATGAGCAGTTCTTC.

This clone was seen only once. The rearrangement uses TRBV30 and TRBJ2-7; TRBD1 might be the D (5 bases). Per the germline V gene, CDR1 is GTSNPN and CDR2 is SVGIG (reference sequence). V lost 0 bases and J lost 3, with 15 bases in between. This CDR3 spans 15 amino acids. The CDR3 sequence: CAWSVLSSRVYEQYF. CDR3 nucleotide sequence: TGTGCCTGGAGTGTACTCTCGTCCAGGGTCTACGAGCAGTACTTC.

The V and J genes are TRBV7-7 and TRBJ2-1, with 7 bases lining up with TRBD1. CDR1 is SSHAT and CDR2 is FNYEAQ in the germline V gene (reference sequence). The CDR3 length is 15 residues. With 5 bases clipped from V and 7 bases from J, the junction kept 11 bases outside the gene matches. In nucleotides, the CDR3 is TGTGCCAGCAGCCCTCGACAGGGTCCGGGTAATGAGCAGTTCTTC. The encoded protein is CASSPRQGPGNEQFF. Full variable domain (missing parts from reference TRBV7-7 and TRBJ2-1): GAGVSQSPRYKVTKRGQDVTLRCDPISSHATLYWYQQALGQGPEFLTYFNYEAQPDKSGLPSDRFSAERPEGSISTLTIQRTEQRDSAMYRCASSPRQGPGNEQFFGPGTRLTVL.

Here the CDR3 reads CASKRAGSSYEQYF. CDR3 in DNA: TGTGCCAGCAAAAGGGCAGGGAGCTCCTACGAGCAGTACTTC. V gene TRBV6-1 combines with J gene TRBJ2-7, with D possibly called TRBD1 or TRBD2 (5 bases each). Germline V gene lookup returns CDR1 MNHNS and CDR2 SASEGT. This CDR3 is 14 amino acids long. V was shortened by 7 bases and J by 0 bases, with 13 bases between the two germline ends.

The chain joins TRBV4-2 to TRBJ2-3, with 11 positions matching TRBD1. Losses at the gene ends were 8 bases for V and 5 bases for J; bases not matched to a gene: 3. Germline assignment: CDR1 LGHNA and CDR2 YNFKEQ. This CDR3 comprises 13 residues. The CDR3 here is CASGQGAIDTQYF. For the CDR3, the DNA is TGTGCCAGCGGACAGGGGGCGATAGATACGCAGTATTTT.

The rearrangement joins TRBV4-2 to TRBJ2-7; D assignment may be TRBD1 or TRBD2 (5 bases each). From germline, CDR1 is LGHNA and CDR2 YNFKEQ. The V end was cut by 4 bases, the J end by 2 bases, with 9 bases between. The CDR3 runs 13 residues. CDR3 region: CASSRDQTYEQYF. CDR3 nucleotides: TGTGCCAGCAGCCGGGACCAGACCTACGAGCAGTACTTC.

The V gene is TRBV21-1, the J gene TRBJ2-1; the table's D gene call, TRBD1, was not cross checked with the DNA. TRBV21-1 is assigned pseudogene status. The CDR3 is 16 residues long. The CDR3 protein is CASSKSGGQMDLVQFF. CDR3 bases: TGTGCCAGCAGCAAATCAGGGGGACAGATGGACCTTGTGCAGTTCTTC.

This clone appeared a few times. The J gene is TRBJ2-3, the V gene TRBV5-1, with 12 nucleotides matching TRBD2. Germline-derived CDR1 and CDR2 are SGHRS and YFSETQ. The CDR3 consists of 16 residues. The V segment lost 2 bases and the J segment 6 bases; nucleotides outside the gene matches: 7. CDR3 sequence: CASSFSSGRASDTQYF. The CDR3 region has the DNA TGCGCCAGCAGCTTCTCTAGCGGGAGGGCCAGCGATACGCAGTATTTT.

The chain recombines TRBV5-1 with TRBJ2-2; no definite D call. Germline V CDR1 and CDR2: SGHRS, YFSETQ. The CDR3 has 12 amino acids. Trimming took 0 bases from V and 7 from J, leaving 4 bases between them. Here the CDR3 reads CASSLGDGELFF. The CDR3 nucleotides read TGCGCCAGCAGCTTGGGAGACGGGGAGCTGTTTTTT. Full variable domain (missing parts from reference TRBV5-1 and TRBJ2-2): KAGVTQTPRYLIKTRGQQVTLSCSPISGHRSVSWYQQTPGQGLQFLFEYFSETQRNKGNFPGRFSGRQFSNSRSEMNVSTLELGDSALYLCASSLGDGELFFGEGSRLTVL.

This CDR3 is CASGPPTDEQFF. CDR3 nucleotide sequence: TGTGCTAGTGGTCCGCCGACCGATGAGCAGTTCTTC. This chain joins TRBV12-5 and TRBJ2-1, with unresolved D. Germline CDR1 and CDR2: LGHNT and FRNRAP. This CDR3 contains 12 residues. V dropped 5 bases and J dropped 8 bases, with 10 bases sitting between them.

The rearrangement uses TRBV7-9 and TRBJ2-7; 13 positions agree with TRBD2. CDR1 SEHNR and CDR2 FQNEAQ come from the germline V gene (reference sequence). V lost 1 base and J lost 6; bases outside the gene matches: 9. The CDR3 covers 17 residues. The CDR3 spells CASSLGWTSGSGGEQYF. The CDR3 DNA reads TGTGCCAGCAGCTTAGGATGGACTAGCGGGAGTGGGGGCGAGCAGTACTTC.

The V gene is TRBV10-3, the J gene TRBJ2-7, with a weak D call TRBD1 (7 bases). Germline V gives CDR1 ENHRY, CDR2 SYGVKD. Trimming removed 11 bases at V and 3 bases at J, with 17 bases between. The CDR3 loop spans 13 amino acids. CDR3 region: CASQGGEGYEQYF. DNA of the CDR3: TGTGCCTCCCAGGGGGGAGAGGGCTACGAGCAGTACTTC.

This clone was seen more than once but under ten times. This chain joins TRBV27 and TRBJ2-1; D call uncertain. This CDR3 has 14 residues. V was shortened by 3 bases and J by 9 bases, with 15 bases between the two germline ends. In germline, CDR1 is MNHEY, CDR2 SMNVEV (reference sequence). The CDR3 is CASSFGGAAPEQFF. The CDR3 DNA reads TGTGCCAGCAGTTTTGGCGGAGCCGCTCCTGAGCAGTTCTTC.

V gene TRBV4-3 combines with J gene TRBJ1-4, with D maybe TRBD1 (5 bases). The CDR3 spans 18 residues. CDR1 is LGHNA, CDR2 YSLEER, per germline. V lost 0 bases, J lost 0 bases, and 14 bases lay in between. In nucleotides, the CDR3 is TGCGCCAGCAGCCAAGATGTTAGGACACTGGCAACTAATGAAAAACTGTTTTTT. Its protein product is CASSQDVRTLATNEKLFF.

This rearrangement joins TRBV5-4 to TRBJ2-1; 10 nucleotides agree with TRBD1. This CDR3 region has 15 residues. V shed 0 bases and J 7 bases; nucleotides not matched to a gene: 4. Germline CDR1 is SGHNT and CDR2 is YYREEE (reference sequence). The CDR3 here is CASSLGQGAWNEQFF. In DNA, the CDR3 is TGTGCCAGCAGCTTGGGACAGGGGGCCTGGAATGAGCAGTTCTTC.